What follows describes a single T cell receptor (beta chain). Ages ranged from about 18 to 89 years, with residence in fewer than 25 US areas. The data were obtained in a study of blood T cell repertoires in COVID-19. Assay: immunoSEQ multiplex PCR; the TCRdb copy retains only in-frame clones and omits some. The sample records a few hundred thousand clones, roughly 87% being singletons. Trimming removed 7 bases from V and 1 base from J; junction bases left unmatched: 8. The CDR3 has 15 residues. CDR1 and CDR2 from the germline V gene are LGHNT and FRNRAP. The sequenced sample was PBMCs or T cells enriched from blood (not recorded which). The clonotype originates from a woman in her 30s who had recovered from COVID-19. The chain couples TRBV12-5 to TRBJ2-7; 9 nucleotides agree with TRBD1. The CDR3 region is CASALTGTGSYEQYF. The CDR3 region has the DNA TGTGCTAGTGCCTTAACCGGGACAGGGTCCTACGAGCAGTACTTC.